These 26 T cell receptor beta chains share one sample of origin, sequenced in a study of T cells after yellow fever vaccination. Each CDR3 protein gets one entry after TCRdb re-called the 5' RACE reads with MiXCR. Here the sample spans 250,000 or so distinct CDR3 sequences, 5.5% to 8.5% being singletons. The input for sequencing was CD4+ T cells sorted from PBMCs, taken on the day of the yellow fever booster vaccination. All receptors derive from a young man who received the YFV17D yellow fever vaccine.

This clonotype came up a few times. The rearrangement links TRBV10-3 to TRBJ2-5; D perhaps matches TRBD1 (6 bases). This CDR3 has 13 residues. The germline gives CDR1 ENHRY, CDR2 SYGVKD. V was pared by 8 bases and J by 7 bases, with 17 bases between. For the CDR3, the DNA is TGTGCCATCCGGGACATGGGTTTAGGGACCCAGTACTTC. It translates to CAIRDMGLGTQYF.

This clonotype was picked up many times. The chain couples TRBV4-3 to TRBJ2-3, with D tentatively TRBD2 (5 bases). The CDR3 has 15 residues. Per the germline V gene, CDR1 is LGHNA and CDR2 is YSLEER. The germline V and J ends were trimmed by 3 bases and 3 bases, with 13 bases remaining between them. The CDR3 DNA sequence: TGCGCCAGCAGCCAGTTGGTCGGGATTACAGATACGCAGTATTTT. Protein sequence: CASSQLVGITDTQYF.

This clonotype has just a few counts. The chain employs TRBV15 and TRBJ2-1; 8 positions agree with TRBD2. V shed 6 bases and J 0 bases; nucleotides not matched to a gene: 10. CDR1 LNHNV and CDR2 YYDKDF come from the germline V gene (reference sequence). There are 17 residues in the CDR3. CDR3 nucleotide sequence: TGTGCCACCAGTCCCTTGGCCGCGGGAGGCTCCTACAATGAGCAGTTCTTC. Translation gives CATSPLAAGGSYNEQFF.

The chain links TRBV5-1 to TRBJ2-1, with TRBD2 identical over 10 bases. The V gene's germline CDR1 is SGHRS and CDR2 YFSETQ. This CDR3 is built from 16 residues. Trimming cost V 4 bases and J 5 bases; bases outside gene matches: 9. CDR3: CASSLELAGENNEQFF. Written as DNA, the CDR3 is TGCGCCAGCAGCCTGGAGCTAGCGGGAGAGAACAATGAGCAGTTCTTC.

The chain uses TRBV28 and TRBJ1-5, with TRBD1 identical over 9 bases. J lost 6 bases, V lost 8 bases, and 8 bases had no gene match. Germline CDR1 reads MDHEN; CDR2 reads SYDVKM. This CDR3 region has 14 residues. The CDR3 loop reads CASRDRVTFQPQHF. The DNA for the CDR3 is TGTGCCAGCCGGGACAGGGTGACGTTTCAGCCCCAGCATTTT.

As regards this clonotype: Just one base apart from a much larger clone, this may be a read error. This CDR3 is CAISARIAGEGETQYF. The CDR3 DNA reads as TGTGCCATCAGTGCTAGAATAGCGGGGGAGGGTGAGACCCAGTACTTC. The chain recombines TRBV10-3 with TRBJ2-5, with 9 bases aligning to TRBD2. Unmatched junction bases numbered 11, after V lost 4 bases and J lost 5 bases. This CDR3 region has 16 residues. The germline CDR1 and CDR2 sequences are ENHRY and SYGVKD.

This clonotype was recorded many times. The CDR3 region has the DNA TGTGCCAGCAGGGGCAGGGGGTACGAGCAGTACTTC. Its protein is CASRGRGYEQYF. This chain uses TRBV6-5 with TRBJ2-7, with TRBD1 matching 7 bases. There are 12 residues in the CDR3. The junction had 3 bases not matched to a gene; V was cut back by 6 bases and J by 4 bases. Germline V CDR1 and CDR2: MNHEY, SVGAGI.

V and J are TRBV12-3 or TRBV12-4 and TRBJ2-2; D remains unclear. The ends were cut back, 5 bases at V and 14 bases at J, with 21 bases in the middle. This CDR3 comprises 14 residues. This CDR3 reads CASSPDTHSAGLFF. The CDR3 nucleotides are TGTGCCAGCAGTCCCGATACCCACTCCGCTGGACTGTTTTTT.

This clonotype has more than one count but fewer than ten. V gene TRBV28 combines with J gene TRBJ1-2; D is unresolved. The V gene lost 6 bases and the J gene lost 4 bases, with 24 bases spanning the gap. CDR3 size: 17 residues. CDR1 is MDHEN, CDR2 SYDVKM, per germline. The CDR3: CASRGQSGTSNGYGYTF. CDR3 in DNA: TGTGCCAGCAGGGGCCAGTCGGGCACATCGAATGGCTATGGCTACACCTTC.

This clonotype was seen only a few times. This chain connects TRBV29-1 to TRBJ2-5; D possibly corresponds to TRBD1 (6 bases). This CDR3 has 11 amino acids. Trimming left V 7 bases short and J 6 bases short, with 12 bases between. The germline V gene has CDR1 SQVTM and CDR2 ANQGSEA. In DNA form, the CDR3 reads TGCAGCGGGGGGCCCGGGCAGACCCAGTACTTC. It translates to CSGGPGQTQYF.

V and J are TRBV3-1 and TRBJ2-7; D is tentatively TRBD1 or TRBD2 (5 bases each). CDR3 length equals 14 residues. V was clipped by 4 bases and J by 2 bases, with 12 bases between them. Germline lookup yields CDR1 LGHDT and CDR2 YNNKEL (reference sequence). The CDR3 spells CASSPRDGAYEQYF. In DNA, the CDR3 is TGTGCCAGCAGCCCCCGGGACGGTGCCTACGAGCAGTACTTC.

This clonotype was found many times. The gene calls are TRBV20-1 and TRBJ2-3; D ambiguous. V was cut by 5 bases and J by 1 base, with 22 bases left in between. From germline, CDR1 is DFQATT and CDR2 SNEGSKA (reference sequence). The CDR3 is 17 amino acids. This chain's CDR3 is CSAVDGIVRSRTDTQYF. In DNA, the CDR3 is TGCAGTGCTGTAGATGGGATCGTCCGCTCCCGCACAGATACGCAGTATTTT.

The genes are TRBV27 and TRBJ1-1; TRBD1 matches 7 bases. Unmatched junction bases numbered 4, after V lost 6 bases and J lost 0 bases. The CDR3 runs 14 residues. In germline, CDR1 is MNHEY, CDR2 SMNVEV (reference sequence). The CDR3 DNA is TGTGCCAGCAGAAAACAGGGGTTGAACACTGAAGCTTTCTTT. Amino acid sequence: CASRKQGLNTEAFF.

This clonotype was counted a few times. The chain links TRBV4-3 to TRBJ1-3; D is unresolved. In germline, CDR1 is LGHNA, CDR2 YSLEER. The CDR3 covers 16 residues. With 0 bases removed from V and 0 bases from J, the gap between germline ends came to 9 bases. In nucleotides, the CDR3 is TGCGCCAGCAGCCAAGAGTTGCCGATCTCTGGAAACACCATATATTTT. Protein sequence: CASSQELPISGNTIYF.

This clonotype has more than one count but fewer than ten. The chain's CDR3 is CASSFLAGDREQYF. As DNA, the CDR3 is TGTGCCAGCAGTTTTTTAGCGGGAGACCGCGAGCAGTACTTC. The gene calls are TRBV12-3 or TRBV12-4 and TRBJ2-7, with 9 bases that match TRBD2. The CDR3 covers 14 residues. Trimming cost V 3 bases and J 6 bases; bases outside gene matches: 6.

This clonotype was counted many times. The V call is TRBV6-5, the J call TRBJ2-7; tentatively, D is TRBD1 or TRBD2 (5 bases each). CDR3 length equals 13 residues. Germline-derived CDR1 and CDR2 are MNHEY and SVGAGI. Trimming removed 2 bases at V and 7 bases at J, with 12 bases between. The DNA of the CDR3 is TGTGCCAGCAGTTACGCAGGGTCGGGGGAGCAGTACTTC. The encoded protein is CASSYAGSGEQYF.

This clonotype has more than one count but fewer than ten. CDR3 protein: CASSPNRDSRPNSPLHF. The DNA of the CDR3 is TGTGCCAGCAGCCCCAACCGGGACAGTCGGCCCAATTCACCCCTCCACTTT. This chain connects TRBV7-9 to TRBJ1-6, with 7 bases matching TRBD1. CDR3 length: 17 amino acids. Germline V CDR1 and CDR2: SEHNR, FQNEAQ (reference sequence). Trimming cost V 5 bases and J 7 bases; bases outside gene matches: 14.

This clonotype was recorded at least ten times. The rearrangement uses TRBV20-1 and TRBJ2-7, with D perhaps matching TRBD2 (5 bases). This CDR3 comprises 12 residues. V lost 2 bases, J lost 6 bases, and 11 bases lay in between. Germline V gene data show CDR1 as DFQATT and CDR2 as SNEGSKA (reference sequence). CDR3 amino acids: CSARFRGSEQYF. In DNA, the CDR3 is TGCAGTGCTAGATTTCGAGGGAGCGAGCAGTACTTC.

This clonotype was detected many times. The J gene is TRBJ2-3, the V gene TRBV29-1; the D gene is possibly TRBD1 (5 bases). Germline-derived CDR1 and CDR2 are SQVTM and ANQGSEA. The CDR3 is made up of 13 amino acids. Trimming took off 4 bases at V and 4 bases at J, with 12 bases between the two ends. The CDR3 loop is CSVGQRRADTQYF. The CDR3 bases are TGCAGCGTTGGACAGCGTCGGGCAGATACGCAGTATTTT.

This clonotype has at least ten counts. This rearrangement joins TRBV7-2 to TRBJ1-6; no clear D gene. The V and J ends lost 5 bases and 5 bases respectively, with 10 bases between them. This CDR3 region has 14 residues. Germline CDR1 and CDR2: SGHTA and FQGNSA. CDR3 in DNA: TGTGCCAGCAGCGAGAGGATCGATAATTCACCCCTCCACTTT. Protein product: CASSERIDNSPLHF. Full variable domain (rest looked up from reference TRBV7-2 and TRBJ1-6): GAGVSQSPSNKVTEKGKDVELRCDPISGHTALYWYRQSLGQGLEFLIYFQGNSAPDKSGLPSDRFSAERTGGSVSTLTIQRTQQEDSAVYLCASSERIDNSPLHFGNGTRLTVT.

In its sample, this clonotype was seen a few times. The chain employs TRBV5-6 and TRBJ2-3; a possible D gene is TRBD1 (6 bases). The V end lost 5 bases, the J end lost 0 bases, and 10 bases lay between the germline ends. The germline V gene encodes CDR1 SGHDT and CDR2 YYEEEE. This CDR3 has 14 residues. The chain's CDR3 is CASRTGTSTDTQYF. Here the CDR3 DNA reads TGTGCCAGCAGAACCGGGACAAGCACAGATACGCAGTATTTT.

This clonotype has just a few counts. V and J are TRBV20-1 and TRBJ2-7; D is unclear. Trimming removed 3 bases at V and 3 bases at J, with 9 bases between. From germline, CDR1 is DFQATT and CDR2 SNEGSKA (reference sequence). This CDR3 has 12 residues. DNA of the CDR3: TGCAGTGCTAGTGACTTAATCTACGAGCAGTACTTC. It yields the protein CSASDLIYEQYF.

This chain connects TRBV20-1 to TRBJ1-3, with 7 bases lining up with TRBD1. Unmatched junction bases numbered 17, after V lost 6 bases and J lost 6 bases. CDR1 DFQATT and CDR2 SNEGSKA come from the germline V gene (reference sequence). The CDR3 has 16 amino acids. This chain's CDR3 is CSAGTGQMTGLNTIYF. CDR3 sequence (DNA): TGCAGTGCGGGCACGGGACAAATGACAGGGTTAAACACCATATATTTT.

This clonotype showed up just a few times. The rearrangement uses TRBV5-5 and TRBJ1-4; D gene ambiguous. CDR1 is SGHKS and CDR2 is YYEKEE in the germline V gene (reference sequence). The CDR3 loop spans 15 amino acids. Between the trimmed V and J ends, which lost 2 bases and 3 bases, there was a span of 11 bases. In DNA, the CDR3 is TGTGCCAGCAGCTTTCACTGGGCGGCTAATGAAAAACTGTTTTTT. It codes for CASSFHWAANEKLFF.

The CDR3 sequence: CASSLDGVGEQYF. DNA for the CDR3: TGTGCCAGCAGCTTGGACGGGGTGGGCGAGCAGTACTTC. The V and J genes are TRBV7-7 and TRBJ2-7; possible D gene TRBD2, 5 bases. V was pared by 3 bases and J by 6 bases, with 12 bases between. Per germline, CDR1 SSHAT and CDR2 FNYEAQ (reference sequence). The CDR3 covers 13 residues.

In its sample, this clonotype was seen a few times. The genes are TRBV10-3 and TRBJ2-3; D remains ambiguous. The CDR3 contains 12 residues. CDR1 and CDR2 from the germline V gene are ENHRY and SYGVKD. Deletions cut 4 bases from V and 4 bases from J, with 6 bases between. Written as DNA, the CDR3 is TGTGCCATCAGTGGTTCGGCAGATACGCAGTATTTT. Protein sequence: CAISGSADTQYF.